The TCR beta chain under discussion was sequenced for a study of blood T cells in healthy people across ages. Overall study results and limits: Relative to aged donors, long-lived donors carried more naive CD4+ cells and displayed higher diversity.

Trimming took 2 bases from V and 4 from J, leaving 13 bases between them. CDR1 and CDR2 (germline): SGHTA, FQGNSA. The CDR3 runs 15 residues. This clonotype was seen a handful of times. The antigen is not known. Together with a sample-barcoded 5' primer, a J-beta primer mix was included in a second PCR lasting roughly 7 to 11 cycles. TCRdb fed the 5' RACE reads into MiXCR, producing one record per CDR3 protein. This table holds 1,500,000 or so distinct CDR3 sequences, 59% found once. Sequenced input: blood. The rearrangement links TRBV7-2 to TRBJ2-3; possibly TRBD1 or TRBD2 for D (6 bases each). The TCR was taken from a man aged 18 to 35 in good health. The CDR3 spells CASSLNWGAPDTQYF. The CDR3 DNA reads as TGTGCCAGCAGCTTAAATTGGGGGGCCCCAGATACGCAGTATTTT.